The clone carrying this T cell receptor (beta chain) was seen a handful of times. The target antigen is unknown. This CDR3 is 15 amino acids long. The V gene's germline CDR1 is SGHAT and CDR2 FQNNGV. Trimming pared 2 bases from V and 0 bases from J, leaving 10 bases between. The source of the sample is a study of beta chain features in type 1 diabetes. Study conclusions and caveats: Across all four CD4+ subsets, people with type 1 diabetes showed modestly shorter TCRB CDR3s.

The authors reverse transcribed all of the isolated RNA, so sequencing captured expressed TCRB transcripts. Clones were read by immunoSEQ multiplex PCR, and TCRdb kept only the in-frame ones, dropping some. The sample includes 640,000 or so clones, over 10% of them seen just once. This chain connects TRBV11-2 to TRBJ1-2; D gene ambiguous. The sequenced sample consisted of naive CD4+ T cells from blood. The clonotype was recovered from a man aged 18 to 30 with type 1 diabetes. CDR3 amino acids: CASSLLVEANYGYTF. In nucleotides, the CDR3 is TGTGCCAGCAGCTTATTGGTAGAAGCTAACTATGGCTACACCTTC.